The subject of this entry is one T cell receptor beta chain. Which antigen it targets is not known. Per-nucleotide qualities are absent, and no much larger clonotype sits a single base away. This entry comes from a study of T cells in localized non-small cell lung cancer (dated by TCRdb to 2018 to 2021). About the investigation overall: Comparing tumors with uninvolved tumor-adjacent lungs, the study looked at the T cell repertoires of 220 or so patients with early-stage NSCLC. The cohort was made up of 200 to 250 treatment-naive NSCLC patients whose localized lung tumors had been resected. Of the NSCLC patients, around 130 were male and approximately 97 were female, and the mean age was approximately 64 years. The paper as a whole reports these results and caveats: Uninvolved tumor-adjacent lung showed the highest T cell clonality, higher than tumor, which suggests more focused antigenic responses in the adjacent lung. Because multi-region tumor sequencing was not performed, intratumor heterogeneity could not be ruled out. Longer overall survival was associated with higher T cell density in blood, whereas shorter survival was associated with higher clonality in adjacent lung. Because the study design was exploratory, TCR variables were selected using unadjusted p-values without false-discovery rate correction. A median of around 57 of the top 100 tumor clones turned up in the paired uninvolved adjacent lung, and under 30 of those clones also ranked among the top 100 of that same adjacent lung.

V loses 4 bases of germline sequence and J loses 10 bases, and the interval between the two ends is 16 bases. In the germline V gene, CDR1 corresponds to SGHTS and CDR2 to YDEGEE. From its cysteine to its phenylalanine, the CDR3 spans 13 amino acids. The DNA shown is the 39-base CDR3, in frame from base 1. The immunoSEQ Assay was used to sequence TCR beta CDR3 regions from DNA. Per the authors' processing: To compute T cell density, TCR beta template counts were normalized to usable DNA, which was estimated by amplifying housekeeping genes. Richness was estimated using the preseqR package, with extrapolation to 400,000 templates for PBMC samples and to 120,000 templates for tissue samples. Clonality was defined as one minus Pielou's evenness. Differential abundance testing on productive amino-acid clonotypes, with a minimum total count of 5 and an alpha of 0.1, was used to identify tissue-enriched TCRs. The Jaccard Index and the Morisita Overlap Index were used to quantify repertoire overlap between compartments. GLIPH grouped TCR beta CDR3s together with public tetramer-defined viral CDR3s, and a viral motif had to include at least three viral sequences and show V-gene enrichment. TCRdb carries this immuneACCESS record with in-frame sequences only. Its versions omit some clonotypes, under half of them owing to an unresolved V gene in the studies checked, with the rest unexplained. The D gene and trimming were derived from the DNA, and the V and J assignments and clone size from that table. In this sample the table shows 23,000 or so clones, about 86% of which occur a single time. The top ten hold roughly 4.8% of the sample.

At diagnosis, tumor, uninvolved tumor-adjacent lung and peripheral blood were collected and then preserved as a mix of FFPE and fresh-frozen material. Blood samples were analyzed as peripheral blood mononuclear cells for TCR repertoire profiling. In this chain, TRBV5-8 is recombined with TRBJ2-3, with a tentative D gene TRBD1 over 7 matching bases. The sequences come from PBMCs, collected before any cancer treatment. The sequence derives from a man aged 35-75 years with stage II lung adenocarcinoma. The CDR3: CASSGGDSLPQYF. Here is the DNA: TGTGCCAGCAGCGGAGGGGACAGCCTCCCGCAGTATTTT.